Sequencing of this TCR beta chain was carried out in a study of blood T cell repertoires in COVID-19. Across the study: The samples span acute and convalescent COVID-19 from the United States, Italy and Spain. PBMCs, B-cell-depleted T cells, or T cells were the source of the cDNA or gDNA that made up the material.

Trimming pared 0 bases from V and 6 bases from J, leaving 16 bases between. CDR3 length: 16 residues. Sequencing used immunoSEQ multiplex PCR; TCRdb keeps in-frame clones, though not all of them. In the table there are around 140,000 clones, around 80% of which are singletons. The specimen sequenced was peripheral blood. The receptor comes from a man in his 60s with active or convalescent COVID-19. V is TRBV23-1 and J is TRBJ2-3; tentatively, D is TRBD2 (7 bases). TRBV23-1 is an open reading frame, and its role is uncertain. The CDR3 spells CASSQSGSGEGDTQYF. DNA of the CDR3: TGCGCCAGCAGTCAATCCGGCTCAGGGGAGGGGGATACGCAGTATTTT.